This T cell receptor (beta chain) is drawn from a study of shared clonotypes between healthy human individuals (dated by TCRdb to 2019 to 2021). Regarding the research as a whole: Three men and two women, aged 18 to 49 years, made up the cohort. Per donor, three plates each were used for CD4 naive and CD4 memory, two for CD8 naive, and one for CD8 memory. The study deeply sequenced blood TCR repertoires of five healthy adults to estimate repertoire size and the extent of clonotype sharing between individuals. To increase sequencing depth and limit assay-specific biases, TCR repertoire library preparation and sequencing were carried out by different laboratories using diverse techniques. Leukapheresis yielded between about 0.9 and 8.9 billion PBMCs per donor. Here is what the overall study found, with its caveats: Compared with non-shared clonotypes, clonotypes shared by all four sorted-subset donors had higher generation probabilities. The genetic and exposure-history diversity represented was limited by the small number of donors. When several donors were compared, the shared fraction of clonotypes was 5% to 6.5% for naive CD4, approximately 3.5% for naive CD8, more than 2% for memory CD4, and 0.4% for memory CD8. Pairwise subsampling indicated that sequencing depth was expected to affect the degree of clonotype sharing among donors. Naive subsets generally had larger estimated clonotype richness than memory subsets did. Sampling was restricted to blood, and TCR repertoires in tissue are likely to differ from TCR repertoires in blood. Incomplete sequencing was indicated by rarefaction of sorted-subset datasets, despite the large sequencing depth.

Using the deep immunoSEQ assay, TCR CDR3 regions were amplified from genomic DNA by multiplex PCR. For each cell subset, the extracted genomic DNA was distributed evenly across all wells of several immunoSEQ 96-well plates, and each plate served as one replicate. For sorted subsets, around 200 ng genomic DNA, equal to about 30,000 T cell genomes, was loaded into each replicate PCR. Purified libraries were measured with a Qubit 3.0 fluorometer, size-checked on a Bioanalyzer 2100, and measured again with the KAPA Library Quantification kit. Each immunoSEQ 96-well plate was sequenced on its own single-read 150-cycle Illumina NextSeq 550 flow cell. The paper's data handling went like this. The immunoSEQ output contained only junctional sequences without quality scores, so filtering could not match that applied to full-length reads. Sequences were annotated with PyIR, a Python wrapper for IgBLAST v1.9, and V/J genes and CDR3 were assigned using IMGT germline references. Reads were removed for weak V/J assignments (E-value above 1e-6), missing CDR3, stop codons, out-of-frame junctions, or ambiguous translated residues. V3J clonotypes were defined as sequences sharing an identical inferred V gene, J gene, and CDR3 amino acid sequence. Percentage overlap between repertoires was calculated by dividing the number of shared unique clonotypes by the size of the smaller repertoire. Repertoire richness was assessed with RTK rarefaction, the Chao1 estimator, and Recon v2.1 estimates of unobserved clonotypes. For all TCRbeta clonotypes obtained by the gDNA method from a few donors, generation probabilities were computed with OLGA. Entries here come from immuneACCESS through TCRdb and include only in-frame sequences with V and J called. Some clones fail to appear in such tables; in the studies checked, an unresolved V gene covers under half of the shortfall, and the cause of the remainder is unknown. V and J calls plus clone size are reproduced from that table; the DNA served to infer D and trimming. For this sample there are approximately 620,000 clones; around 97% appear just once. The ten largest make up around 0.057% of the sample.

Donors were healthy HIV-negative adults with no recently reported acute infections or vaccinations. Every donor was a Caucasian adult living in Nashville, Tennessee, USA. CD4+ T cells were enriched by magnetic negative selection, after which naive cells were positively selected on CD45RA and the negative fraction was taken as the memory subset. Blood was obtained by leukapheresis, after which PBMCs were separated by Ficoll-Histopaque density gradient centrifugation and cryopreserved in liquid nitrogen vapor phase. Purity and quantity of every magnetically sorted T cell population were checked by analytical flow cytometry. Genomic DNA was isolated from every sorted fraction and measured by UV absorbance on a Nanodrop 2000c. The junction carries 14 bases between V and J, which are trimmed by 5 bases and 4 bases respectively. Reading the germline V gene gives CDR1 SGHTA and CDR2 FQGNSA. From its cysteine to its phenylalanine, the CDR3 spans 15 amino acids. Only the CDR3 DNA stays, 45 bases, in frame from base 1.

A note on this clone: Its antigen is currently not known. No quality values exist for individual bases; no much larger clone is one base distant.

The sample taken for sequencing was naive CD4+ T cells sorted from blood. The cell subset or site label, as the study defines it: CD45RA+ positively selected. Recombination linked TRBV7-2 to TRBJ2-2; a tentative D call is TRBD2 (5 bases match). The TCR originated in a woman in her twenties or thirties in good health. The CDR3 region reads CASSPRGLITGELFF. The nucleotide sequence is TGTGCCAGCAGCCCGCGAGGGCTGATCACCGGGGAGCTGTTTTTT.